This T cell receptor beta chain was documented in a study of cytomegalovirus exposure and HLA in healthy donors. Concerning this clone: The antigen is undetermined.

The CDR3 runs to 11 residues. Study-level findings and limits: Segments of the TCR beta V type were, in most cases, productive about 87% or about 30% of the time in an earlier analysis. Some V segments, including TRBV6-2 and TRBV6-3, were excluded as indistinguishable. On later analysis, the bulk of CMV-associated TCR beta chains appeared to be HLA-restricted. Specificity of a few CMV-associated chains for CMV antigens was verified in vitro.

60 Vbeta and 13 Jbeta primers were used in PCR. The table came from immunoSEQ multiplex PCR; TCRdb's copy has only in-frame clones and leaves some out. The data show roughly 100,000 clones, 75% seen once. This TCR derives from a male donor in good health and CMV-seropositive. Sequencing was performed on PBMCs. The rearrangement links TRBV21-1 to TRBJ2-7; the DNA was not compared with TRBD2, the D call given in the table. TRBV21-1 is described as a pseudogene. The CDR3 DNA reads as TGTGCCAGCAGCTGCCGGTACGAGCAGTACTTC. Its protein product is CASSCRYEQYF.